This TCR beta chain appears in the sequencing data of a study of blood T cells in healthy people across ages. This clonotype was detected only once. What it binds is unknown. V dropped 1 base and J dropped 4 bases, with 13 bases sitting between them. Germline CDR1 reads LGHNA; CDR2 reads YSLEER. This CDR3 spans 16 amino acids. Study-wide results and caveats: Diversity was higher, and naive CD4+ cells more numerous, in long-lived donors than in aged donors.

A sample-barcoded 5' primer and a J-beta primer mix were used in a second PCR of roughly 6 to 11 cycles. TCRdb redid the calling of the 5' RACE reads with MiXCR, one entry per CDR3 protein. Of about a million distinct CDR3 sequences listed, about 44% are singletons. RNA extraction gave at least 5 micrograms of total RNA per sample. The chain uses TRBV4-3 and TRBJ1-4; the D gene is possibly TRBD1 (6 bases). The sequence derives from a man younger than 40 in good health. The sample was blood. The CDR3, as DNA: TGCGCCAGCAGCCAAGCGTCAACAGGGCTTAATGAAAAACTGTTTTTT. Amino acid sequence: CASSQASTGLNEKLFF.